This T cell receptor (beta chain) was documented in a study of response to subunit inactivated influenza vaccine. TCRdb itself ran the RT-PCR reads through MiXCR, one entry per CDR3 protein. The table records about 540,000 distinct CDR3 sequences, roughly 25% of them present only once. With regard to this clonotype: The junction differs from germline at one of its ends, possibly a read error.

These data were also reused for a study on T cells expressing NK-cell markers. From that paper: 5'RACE template switching with UMIs produced the TCR beta cDNA. Obtained from sorted CD3+CD56+NKG2C+, CD3+CD56+NKG2C- and CD3+CD56-NKG2C+ T cells were the TCR beta repertoires. Sequenced donors, eight in total, included seven who were HCMV-seropositive and one who was seronegative. The authors applied an anti-gamma-delta TCR antibody in several experiments, and it restricted sorting to alpha-beta TCR T cells. These clonotypes, the leaders elsewhere, also led the CD3+CD56-NKG2C+ fraction in a handful of donors.

The input for sequencing was CD4+ T cells sorted from PBMCs, taken about 12 days after vaccination. The sequence was obtained from a man aged 50 or older who received an inactivated influenza vaccine.

The DNA of the CDR3 is TGTGCCAGCATCTTAACAGGGGACCAGCCCCAGCATTTT. It codes for CASILTGDQPQHF. The chain is built from TRBV7-9 and TRBJ1-5; 7 bases fit TRBD1. Germline-derived CDR1 and CDR2 are SEHNR and FQNEAQ (reference sequence). The CDR3 loop spans 13 amino acids.